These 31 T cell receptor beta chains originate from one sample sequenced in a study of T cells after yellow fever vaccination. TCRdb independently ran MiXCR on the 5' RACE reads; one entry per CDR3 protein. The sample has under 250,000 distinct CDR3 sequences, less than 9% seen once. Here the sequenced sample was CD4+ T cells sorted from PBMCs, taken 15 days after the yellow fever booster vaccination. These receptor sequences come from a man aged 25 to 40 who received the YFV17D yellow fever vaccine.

The DNA for the CDR3 is TGTGCCAGCAGTGGCCTTCCCCAGGTCCGGACCGGGGAGCTGTTTTTT. Protein product: CASSGLPQVRTGELFF. The chain recombines TRBV6-1 with TRBJ2-2; D gene ambiguous. Trimming pared 4 bases from V and 5 bases from J, leaving 17 bases between. This CDR3 is built from 16 residues. Germline lookup yields CDR1 MNHNS and CDR2 SASEGT.

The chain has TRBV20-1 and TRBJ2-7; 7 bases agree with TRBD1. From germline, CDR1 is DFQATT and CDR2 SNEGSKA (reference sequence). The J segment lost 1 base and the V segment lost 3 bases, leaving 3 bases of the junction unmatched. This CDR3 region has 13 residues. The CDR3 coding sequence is TGCAGTGCTAGTCAGGGGGTTTCCTACGAGCAGTACTTC. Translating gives CSASQGVSYEQYF.

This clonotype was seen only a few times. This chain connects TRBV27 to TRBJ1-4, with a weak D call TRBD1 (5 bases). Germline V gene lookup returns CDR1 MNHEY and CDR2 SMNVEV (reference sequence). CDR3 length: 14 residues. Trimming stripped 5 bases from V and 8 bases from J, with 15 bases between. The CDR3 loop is CASSTSGTVEKLFF. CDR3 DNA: TGTGCCAGCAGTACCTCCGGGACCGTCGAAAAACTGTTTTTT. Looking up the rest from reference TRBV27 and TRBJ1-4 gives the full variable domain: EAQVTQNPRYLITVTGKKLTVTCSQNMNHEYMSWYRQDPGLGLRQIYYSMNVEVTDKGDVPEGYKVSRKEKRNFPLILESPSPNQTSLYFCASSTSGTVEKLFFGSGTQLSVL.

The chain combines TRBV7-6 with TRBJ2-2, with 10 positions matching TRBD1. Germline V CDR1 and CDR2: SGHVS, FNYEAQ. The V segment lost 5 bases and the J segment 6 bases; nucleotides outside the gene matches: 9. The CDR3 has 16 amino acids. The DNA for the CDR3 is TGTGCCAGCAGCCCTGGGACAGGGGAGATTCCCGGGGAGCTGTTTTTT. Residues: CASSPGTGEIPGELFF.

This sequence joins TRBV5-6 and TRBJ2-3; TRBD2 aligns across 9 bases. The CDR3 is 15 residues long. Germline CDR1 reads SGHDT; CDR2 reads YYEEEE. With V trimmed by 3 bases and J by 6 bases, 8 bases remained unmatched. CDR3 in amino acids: CASSWGIAGVDTQYF. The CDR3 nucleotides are TGTGCCAGCAGCTGGGGCATAGCGGGAGTCGATACGCAGTATTTT. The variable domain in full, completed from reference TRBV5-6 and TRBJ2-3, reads DAGVTQSPTHLIKTRGQQVTLRCSPKSGHDTVSWYQQALGQGPQFIFQYYEEEERQRGNFPDRFSGHQFPNYSSELNVNALLLGDSALYLCASSWGIAGVDTQYFGPGTRLTVL.

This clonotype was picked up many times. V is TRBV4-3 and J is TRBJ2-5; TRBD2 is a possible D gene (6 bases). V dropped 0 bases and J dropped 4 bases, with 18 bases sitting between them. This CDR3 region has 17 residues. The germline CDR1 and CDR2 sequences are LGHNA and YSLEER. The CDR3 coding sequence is TGCGCCAGCAGCCAAGAACCGGCCCAATCCGGGGGAGAGACCCAGTACTTC. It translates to CASSQEPAQSGGETQYF.

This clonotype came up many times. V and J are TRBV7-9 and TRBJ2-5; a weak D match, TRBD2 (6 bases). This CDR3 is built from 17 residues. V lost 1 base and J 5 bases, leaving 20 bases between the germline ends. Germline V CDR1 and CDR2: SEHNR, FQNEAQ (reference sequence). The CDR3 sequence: CASSLGAGWRSGETQYF. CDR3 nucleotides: TGTGCCAGCAGCTTAGGCGCGGGGTGGCGGAGCGGGGAGACCCAGTACTTC.

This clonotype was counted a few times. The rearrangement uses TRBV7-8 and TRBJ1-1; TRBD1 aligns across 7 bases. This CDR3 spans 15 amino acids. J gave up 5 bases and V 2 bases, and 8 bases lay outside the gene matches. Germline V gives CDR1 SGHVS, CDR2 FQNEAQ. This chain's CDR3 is CASSLSDRARTEAFF. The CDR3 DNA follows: TGTGCCAGCAGCTTATCCGACAGGGCCAGAACTGAAGCTTTCTTT.

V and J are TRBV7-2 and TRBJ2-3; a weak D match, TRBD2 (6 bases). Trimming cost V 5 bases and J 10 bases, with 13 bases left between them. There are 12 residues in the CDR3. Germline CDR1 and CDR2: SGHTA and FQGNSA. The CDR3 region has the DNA TGTGCCAGCAGCCCATGGACTACTGCGCAGTATTTT. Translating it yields CASSPWTTAQYF.

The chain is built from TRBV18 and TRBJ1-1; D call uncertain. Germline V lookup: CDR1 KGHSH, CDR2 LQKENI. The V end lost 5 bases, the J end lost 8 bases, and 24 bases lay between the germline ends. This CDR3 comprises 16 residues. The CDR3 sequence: CASSERKSSIISEAFF. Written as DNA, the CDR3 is TGTGCCAGCTCAGAGAGGAAGAGCAGCATAATATCAGAAGCTTTCTTT.

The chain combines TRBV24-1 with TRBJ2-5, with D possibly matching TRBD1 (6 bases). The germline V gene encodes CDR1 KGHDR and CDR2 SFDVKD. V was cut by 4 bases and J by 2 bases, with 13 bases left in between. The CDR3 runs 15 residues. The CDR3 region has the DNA TGTGCCACCAGTGACCCGGGACAATTACAAGAGACCCAGTACTTC. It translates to CATSDPGQLQETQYF.

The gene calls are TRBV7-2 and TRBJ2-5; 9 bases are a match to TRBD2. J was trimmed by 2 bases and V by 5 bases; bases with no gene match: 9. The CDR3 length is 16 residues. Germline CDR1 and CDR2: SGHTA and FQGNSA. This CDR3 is CASSRRLAGVQETQYF. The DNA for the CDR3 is TGTGCCAGCAGCCGTCGTTTAGCGGGAGTGCAAGAGACCCAGTACTTC.

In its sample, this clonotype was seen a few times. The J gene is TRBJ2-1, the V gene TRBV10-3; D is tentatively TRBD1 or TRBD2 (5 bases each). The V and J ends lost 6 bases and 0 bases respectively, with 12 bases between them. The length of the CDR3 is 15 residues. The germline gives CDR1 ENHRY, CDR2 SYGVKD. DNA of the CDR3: TGTGCCATCAGGGAGGACACGAGCTCCTACAATGAGCAGTTCTTC. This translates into CAIREDTSSYNEQFF.

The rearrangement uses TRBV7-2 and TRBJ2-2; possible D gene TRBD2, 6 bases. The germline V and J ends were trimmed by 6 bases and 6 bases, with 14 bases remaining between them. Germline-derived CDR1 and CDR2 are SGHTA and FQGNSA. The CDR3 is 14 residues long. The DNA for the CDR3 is TGTGCCAGCAGTAGGGGCAGGGAGGCCGGGGAGCTGTTTTTT. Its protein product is CASSRGREAGELFF. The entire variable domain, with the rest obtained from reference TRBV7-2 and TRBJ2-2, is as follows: GAGVSQSPSNKVTEKGKDVELRCDPISGHTALYWYRQSLGQGLEFLIYFQGNSAPDKSGLPSDRFSAERTGGSVSTLTIQRTQQEDSAVYLCASSRGREAGELFFGEGSRLTVL.

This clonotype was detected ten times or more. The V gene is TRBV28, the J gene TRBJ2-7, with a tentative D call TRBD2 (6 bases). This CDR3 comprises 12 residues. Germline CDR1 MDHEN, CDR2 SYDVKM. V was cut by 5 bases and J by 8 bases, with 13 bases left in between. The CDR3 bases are TGTGCCAGCAGTACCCAGACTAGGCAGCAGTACTTC. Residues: CASSTQTRQQYF.

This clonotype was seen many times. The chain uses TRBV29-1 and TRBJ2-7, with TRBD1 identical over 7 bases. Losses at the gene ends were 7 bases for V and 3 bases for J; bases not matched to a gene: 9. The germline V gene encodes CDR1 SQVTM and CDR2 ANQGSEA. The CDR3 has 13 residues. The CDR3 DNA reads TGCAGCGCCGAAAAACAGGGGAGCTACGAGCAGTACTTC. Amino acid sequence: CSAEKQGSYEQYF.

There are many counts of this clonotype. The CDR3 spells CASSLARAGWRQPQHF. The DNA of the CDR3 is TGTGCCAGCAGCTTAGCGCGGGCAGGGTGGCGCCAGCCCCAGCATTTT. This chain connects TRBV7-2 to TRBJ1-5, with a possible D match to TRBD1 (5 bases). Germline CDR1 and CDR2: SGHTA and FQGNSA. The CDR3 covers 16 residues. V dropped 0 bases and J dropped 7 bases, with 16 bases sitting between them.

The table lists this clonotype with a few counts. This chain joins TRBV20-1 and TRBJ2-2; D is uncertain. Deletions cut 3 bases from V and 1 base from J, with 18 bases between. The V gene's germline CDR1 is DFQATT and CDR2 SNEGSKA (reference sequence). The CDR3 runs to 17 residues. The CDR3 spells CSARNHLGNRNTGELFF. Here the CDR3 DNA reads TGCAGTGCTAGGAACCACTTGGGGAACAGGAACACCGGGGAGCTGTTTTTT.

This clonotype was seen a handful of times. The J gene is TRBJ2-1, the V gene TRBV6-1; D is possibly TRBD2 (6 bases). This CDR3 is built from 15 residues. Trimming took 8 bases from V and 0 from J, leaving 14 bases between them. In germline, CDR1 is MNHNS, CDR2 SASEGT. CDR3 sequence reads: CASDAGPSSYNEQFF. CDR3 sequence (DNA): TGTGCCAGCGATGCGGGACCCAGCTCCTACAATGAGCAGTTCTTC.

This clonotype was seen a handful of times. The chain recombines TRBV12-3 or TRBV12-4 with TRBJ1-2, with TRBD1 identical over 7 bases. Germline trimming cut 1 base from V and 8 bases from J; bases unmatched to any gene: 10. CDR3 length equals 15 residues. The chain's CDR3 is CASSLGPDRALGYTF. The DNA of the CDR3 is TGTGCCAGCAGTTTAGGCCCCGACAGGGCGCTCGGCTACACCTTC.

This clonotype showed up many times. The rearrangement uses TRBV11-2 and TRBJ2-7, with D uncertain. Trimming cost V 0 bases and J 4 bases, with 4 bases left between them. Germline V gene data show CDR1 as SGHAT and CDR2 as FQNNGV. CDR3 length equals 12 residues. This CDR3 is CASSLESYEQYF. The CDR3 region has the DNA TGTGCCAGCAGCTTAGAAAGTTACGAGCAGTACTTC.

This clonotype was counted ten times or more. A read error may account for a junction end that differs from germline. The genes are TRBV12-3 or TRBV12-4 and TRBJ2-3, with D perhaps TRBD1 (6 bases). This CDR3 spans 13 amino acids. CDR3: CASSFRGADTQYF. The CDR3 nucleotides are TGCGCCAGCAGCTTCAGGGGTGCAGATACGCAGTATTTT.

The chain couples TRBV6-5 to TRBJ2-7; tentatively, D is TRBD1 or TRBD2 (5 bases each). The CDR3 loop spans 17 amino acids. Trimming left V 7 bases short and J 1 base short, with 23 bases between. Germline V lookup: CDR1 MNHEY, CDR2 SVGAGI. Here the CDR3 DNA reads TGTGCCAGCACTCCCGGAGGTTGGCAGGGCCCTTCCTACGAGCAGTACTTC. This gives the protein CASTPGGWQGPSYEQYF.

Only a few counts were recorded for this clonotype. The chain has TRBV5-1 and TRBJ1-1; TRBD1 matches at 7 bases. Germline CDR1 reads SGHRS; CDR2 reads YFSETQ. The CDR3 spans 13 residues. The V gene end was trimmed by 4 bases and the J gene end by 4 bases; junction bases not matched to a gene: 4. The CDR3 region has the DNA TGCGCCAGCAGCACCAGGGGGGGCACTGAAGCTTTCTTT. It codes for CASSTRGGTEAFF.

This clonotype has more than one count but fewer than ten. CDR3 region: CSARRLARDNEQFF. The CDR3 nucleotides are TGCAGTGCTAGGCGACTAGCGAGGGACAATGAGCAGTTCTTC. The genes are TRBV20-1 and TRBJ2-1, with 8 bases matching TRBD2. The trim removed 3 bases at V and 5 bases at J, leaving 6 bases unmatched. The CDR3 is 14 amino acids. CDR1 is DFQATT, CDR2 SNEGSKA, per germline (reference sequence).

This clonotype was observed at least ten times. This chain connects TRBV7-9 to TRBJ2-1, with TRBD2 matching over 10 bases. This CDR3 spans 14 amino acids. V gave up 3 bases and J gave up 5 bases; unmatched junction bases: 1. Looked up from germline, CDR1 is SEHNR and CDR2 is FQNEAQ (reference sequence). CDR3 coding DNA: TGTGCCAGCAGCTTCGGGACTAGCGACAATGAGCAGTTCTTC. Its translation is CASSFGTSDNEQFF.

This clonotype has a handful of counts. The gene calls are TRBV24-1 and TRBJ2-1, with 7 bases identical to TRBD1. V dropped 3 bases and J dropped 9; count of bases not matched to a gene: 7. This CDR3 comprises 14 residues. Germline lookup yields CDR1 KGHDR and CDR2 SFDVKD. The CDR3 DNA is TGTGCCACCAGTGATCCTAGGACAGGCGTTGAGCAGTTCTTC. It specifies CATSDPRTGVEQFF.

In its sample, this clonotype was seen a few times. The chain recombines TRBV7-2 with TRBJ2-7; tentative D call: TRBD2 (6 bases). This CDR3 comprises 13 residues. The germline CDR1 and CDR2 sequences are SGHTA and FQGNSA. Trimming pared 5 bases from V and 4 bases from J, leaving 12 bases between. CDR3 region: CASSASGRYEQYF. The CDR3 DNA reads TGTGCCAGCAGCGCCTCGGGGAGGTACGAGCAGTACTTC. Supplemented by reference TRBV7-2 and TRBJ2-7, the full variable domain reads GAGVSQSPSNKVTEKGKDVELRCDPISGHTALYWYRQSLGQGLEFLIYFQGNSAPDKSGLPSDRFSAERTGGSVSTLTIQRTQQEDSAVYLCASSASGRYEQYFGPGTRLTVT.

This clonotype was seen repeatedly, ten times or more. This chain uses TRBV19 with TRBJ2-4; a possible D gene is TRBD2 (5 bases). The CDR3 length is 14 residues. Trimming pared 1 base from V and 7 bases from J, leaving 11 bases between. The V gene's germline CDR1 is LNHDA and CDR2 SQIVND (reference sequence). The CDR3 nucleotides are TGTGCCAGTAGTATAGGGGGAACGGGGAACATTCAGTACTTC. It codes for CASSIGGTGNIQYF.

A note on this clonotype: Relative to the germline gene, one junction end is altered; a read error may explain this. The CDR3 protein is CATSYGLGQYF. CDR3 nucleotide sequence: TGTGCCACCAGTTACGGTCTGGGGCAGTACTTC. The chain joins TRBV6-2 or TRBV6-3 to TRBJ2-7, with unresolved D. Germline V gene sequence: CDR1 MNHEY, CDR2 SVGEGT. The CDR3 sequence is 11 residues long.

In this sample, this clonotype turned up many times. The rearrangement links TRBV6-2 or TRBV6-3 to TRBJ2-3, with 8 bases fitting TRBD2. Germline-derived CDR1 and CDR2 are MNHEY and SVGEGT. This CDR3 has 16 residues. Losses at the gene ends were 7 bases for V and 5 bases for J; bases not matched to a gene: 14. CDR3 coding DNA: TGTGCCAGCACTCCTTCGGGACTAGTGGGCGGAGATACGCAGTATTTT. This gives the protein CASTPSGLVGGDTQYF.